This T cell receptor (beta chain) was sequenced during a study of CD8+ T cells in alopecia areata. The study's findings and limits: Sharing of TCR sequences between patients (possibly for HLA-related reasons) was less clear than in mice.

Germline CDR1 reads SGHRS; CDR2 reads YFSETQ. Losses at the gene ends were 1 base for V and 7 bases for J; bases not matched to a gene: 10. The CDR3 contains 15 residues. Following RNA extraction, reverse transcription yielded cDNA that acted as the sequencing template. The repertoire was sequenced with immunoSEQ multiplex PCR; TCRdb's copy has only in-frame clones and lacks some. The sample holds some 150,000 clones; around 50% are singletons and the top ten take approximately 19%. This clone was counted between two and nine times. The antigen is unknown. As part of sample collection, lesional scalp punch biopsies and peripheral blood were taken from alopecia areata patients.

Here the sequenced sample was CD8+ T cells sorted from blood, taken at week 0. The chain couples TRBV5-1 to TRBJ2-7; TRBD1 matches at 8 bases. The source is a human donor with alopecia areata. The CDR3 sequence: CASSLIGQGAEEQYF. The CDR3 DNA reads as TGCGCCAGCAGCTTGATCGGTCAGGGGGCGGAGGAGCAGTACTTC. The variable domain in full, with the rest retrieved from reference TRBV5-1 and TRBJ2-7, is KAGVTQTPRYLIKTRGQQVTLSCSPISGHRSVSWYQQTPGQGLQFLFEYFSETQRNKGNFPGRFSGRQFSNSRSEMNVSTLELGDSALYLCASSLIGQGAEEQYFGPGTRLTVT.